These T cell receptor beta chains were read from a single sample in a study of blood T cell repertoires in COVID-19. Repertoires were generated with immunoSEQ multiplex PCR, while TCRdb's copy carries only in-frame clones and drops some. The sample carries under 250,000 clones, around 82% recorded once. The sample was peripheral blood. These receptors were taken from a woman over 75 with acute or convalescent COVID-19. Each CDR3 is given with its conserved first and last residue. A D gene is named only where the DNA matches it firmly. Not all rows give a size; the values are once, few, many and, for expanded clones, a class.

TRBV19	TRBJ1-1	.	once	CASSISGGGSLTEAFF	TGTGCCAGTAGTATTAGCGGGGGCGGTTCGCTCACTGAAGCTTTCTTT
TRBV19	TRBJ2-7	TRBD1	.	CASRPRDRGDEQYF	TGTGCCAGTAGGCCCCGGGACAGGGGGGACGAGCAGTACTTC
TRBV3-1/TRBV3-2	TRBJ2-1	TRBD2	.	CASSTGTSGGAREQFF	TGTGCCAGCAGCACTGGGACTAGCGGGGGGGCCAGGGAGCAGTTCTTC
TRBV29-1	TRBJ1-2	.	.	CSVEPGHQGYTF	TGCAGCGTTGAACCGGGACACCAGGGCTACACCTTC
TRBV27	TRBJ1-6	.	.	CASGTGSYNSPLHF	TGTGCCAGCGGTACAGGGTCCTATAATTCACCCCTCCACTTT
TRBV11-3	TRBJ1-3	TRBD1	few	CASSFGRGLSGNTIYF	TGTGCCAGCAGCTTTGGCAGGGGGCTCTCTGGAAACACCATATATTTT
TRBV3-1/TRBV3-2	TRBJ1-2	TRBD1	.	CASSPDIGGRYGYTF	TGTGCCAGCAGCCCAGACATAGGGGGCAGGTATGGCTACACCTTC
TRBV7-9	TRBJ1-1	.	.	CASSSGANTEAFF	TGTGCCAGCAGCTCAGGGGCGAACACTGAAGCTTTCTTT
TRBV24-1	TRBJ2-7	TRBD1	.	CATSDSRQGILSEQYF	TGTGCCACCAGTGACTCCCGACAGGGAATATTATCCGAGCAGTACTTC
TRBV4-2	TRBJ2-2	.	.	CASSQGGRPNRNTGELFF	TGTGCCAGCAGCCAAGGCGGTCGACCGAACCGAAACACCGGGGAGCTGTTTTTT
TRBV5-1	TRBJ1-2	.	few	CASRKGQYGYTF	TGCGCCAGCAGGAAGGGACAATATGGCTACACCTTC
TRBV6-5	TRBJ2-2	.	.	CASSIRKTPGELFF	TGTGCCAGCAGCATCAGGAAAACCCCCGGGGAGCTGTTTTTT
TRBV28	TRBJ1-1	.	.	CASSLFRSSSRGNTEAFF	TGTGCCAGCAGTTTATTCCGTTCGTCGAGTAGGGGGAACACTGAAGCTTTCTTT
TRBV19	TRBJ2-5	.	.	CASSGQNQETQYF	TGTGCCAGTAGCGGACAGAACCAAGAGACCCAGTACTTC
TRBV6-5	TRBJ2-5	TRBD1	.	CASRRGQVGETQYF	TGTGCCAGCAGGAGGGGACAGGTGGGGGAGACCCAGTACTTC
TRBV19	TRBJ2-7	.	.	CASSIPGSQDEQYF	TGTGCCAGTAGTATTCCGGGGTCGCAAGACGAGCAGTACTTC
TRBV2	TRBJ2-4	TRBD2	.	CASIIGGGDIQYF	TGTGCCAGCATAATTGGCGGGGGGGACATTCAGTACTTC
TRBV19	TRBJ1-4	.	.	CASSPRGTRNEKLFF	TGTGCCAGTAGTCCGCGGGGTACGCGTAATGAAAAACTGTTTTTT
TRBV3-1/TRBV3-2	TRBJ2-7	TRBD1	.	CASSPPGQPSGEQYF	TGTGCCAGCAGCCCGCCGGGACAGCCATCTGGGGAGCAGTACTTC
TRBV6-2/TRBV6-3	TRBJ2-3	.	.	CASSYSIPGAHPTDTQYF	TGTGCCAGCAGTTACTCGATCCCAGGGGCCCATCCCACAGATACGCAGTATTTT
TRBV5-4	TRBJ1-2	.	.	CASSPGGATNYGYTF	TGTGCCAGCAGCCCGGGTGGGGCTACTAACTATGGCTACACCTTC
TRBV2	TRBJ1-5	TRBD1	few	CASSVGQGAGQPQHF	TGTGCCAGCAGTGTAGGACAGGGGGCGGGTCAGCCCCAGCATTTT
TRBV2	TRBJ2-1	TRBD2	.	CASSDSGGAYNEQFF	TGTGCCAGCAGTGATAGCGGGGGGGCCTACAATGAGCAGTTCTTC
TRBV7-8	TRBJ2-7	TRBD1	once	CASSPGRVGTGAYEQYF	TGTGCCAGCAGCCCAGGGCGGGTCGGGACAGGCGCCTACGAGCAGTACTTC
TRBV5-4	TRBJ2-5	TRBD2	.	CASSLESSGETQYF	TGTGCCAGCAGCTTGGAGTCTAGCGGTGAGACCCAGTACTTC
TRBV7-3	TRBJ2-2	.	.	CASSPGRTGELFF	TGTGCCAGCAGCCCAGGTCGCACCGGGGAGCTGTTTTTT
TRBV11-2	TRBJ1-1	.	.	CASSSEQGFTEAFF	TGTGCCAGCAGCTCCGAACAGGGCTTCACTGAAGCTTTCTTT
TRBV28	TRBJ2-1	TRBD2	.	CASSVGGGNYNEQFF	TGTGCCAGCAGTGTCGGGGGGGGCAACTACAATGAGCAGTTCTTC
TRBV5-1	TRBJ2-7	.	.	CASSLGSKGNEQYF	TGCGCCAGCAGCTTGGGGAGCAAAGGAAACGAGCAGTACTTC
TRBV4-1	TRBJ2-7	.	.	CASSQEWNRRLSYEQYF	TGCGCCAGCAGCCAAGAGTGGAACAGGCGACTCTCCTACGAGCAGTACTTC
TRBV7-2	TRBJ2-7	.	.	CASSLVRESNEQYF	TGTGCCAGCAGCTTAGTGAGGGAGTCCAACGAGCAGTACTTC
TRBV28	TRBJ1-3	.	.	CASSAGTTVSGNTIYF	TGTGCCAGCAGTGCCGGGACAACCGTCTCTGGAAACACCATATATTTT
TRBV4-1	TRBJ1-5	TRBD1	.	CASSQDKGQGVGNQPQHF	TGCGCCAGCAGCCAAGATAAGGGACAGGGTGTCGGCAATCAGCCCCAGCATTTT
TRBV12-3/TRBV12-4	TRBJ1-1	.	.	CASISSGNTEAFF	TGTGCCAGCATTTCCTCAGGGAACACTGAAGCTTTCTTT
TRBV6-4	TRBJ2-7	.	.	CASREPDRNSYEQYF	TGTGCCAGCAGAGAGCCCGACAGAAACTCCTACGAGCAGTACTTC
TRBV2	TRBJ2-6	TRBD1	.	CASSVQGAGANVLTF	TGTGCCAGCAGTGTACAGGGGGCTGGGGCCAACGTCCTGACTTTC
TRBV6-5	TRBJ2-3	TRBD2	.	CASRSGADTQYF	TGTGCCAGCAGAAGCGGGGCAGATACGCAGTATTTT
TRBV7-8	TRBJ2-3	TRBD1	.	CASSVPGQGADTQYF	TGTGCCAGCAGCGTACCGGGACAGGGAGCAGATACGCAGTATTTT
TRBV7-9	TRBJ1-3	TRBD1	once	CASSPGGGNTIYF	TGTGCCAGCAGCCCAGGGGGGGGAAACACCATATATTTT
TRBV5-4	TRBJ2-7	TRBD2	.	CASSLDGEGYEQYF	TGTGCCAGCAGCTTGGATGGGGAGGGCTACGAGCAGTACTTC
TRBV5-4	TRBJ1-1	.	.	CASSDPGTPHTEAFF	TGTGCCAGCAGCGATCCCGGGACACCCCACACTGAAGCTTTCTTT
TRBV7-2	TRBJ2-1	TRBD1	.	CASSARDRAVF	TGTGCCAGCAGCGCCCGGGACAGGGCTGTCTTC
TRBV4-2	TRBJ2-1	TRBD2	.	CASSQGRGGGTYNEQFF	TGTGCCAGCAGCCAGGGGCGGGGCGGGGGGACCTACAATGAGCAGTTCTTC
TRBV28	TRBJ2-7	.	once	CASSTARYEQYF	TGTGCCAGCAGCACAGCCCGCTACGAGCAGTACTTC
TRBV3-1/TRBV3-2	TRBJ2-1	TRBD1	.	CASSTRFHNRGFLDEQFF	TGTGCCAGCAGCACACGCTTCCATAACAGGGGGTTTTTGGATGAGCAGTTCTTC
TRBV5-1	TRBJ2-1	TRBD2	.	CASSFSGREDGEQFF	TGCGCCAGCAGCTTCTCCGGGAGGGAAGATGGTGAGCAGTTCTTC
TRBV20-1	TRBJ1-5	.	once	CSASPARGYQPQHF	TGCAGTGCTAGTCCCGCCCGGGGATATCAGCCCCAGCATTTT
TRBV6-2/TRBV6-3	TRBJ2-2	.	.	CASSFQGRTGELFF	TGTGCCAGCAGTTTCCAGGGGAGAACCGGGGAGCTGTTTTTT
TRBV19	TRBJ1-6	TRBD1	.	CASSNTGQGDSPLHF	TGTGCCAGTAGTAACACTGGACAGGGAGATTCACCCCTCCACTTT
TRBV11-3	TRBJ2-5	.	.	CASSLQGGQETQYF	TGTGCCAGCAGCTTACAGGGAGGTCAGGAGACCCAGTACTTC
TRBV5-1	TRBJ1-2	.	.	CASSLGDSLNYGYTF	TGCGCCAGCAGCTTGGGTGACTCCCTTAACTATGGCTACACCTTC
TRBV4-3	TRBJ2-5	TRBD2	once	CASSQAGGQTQYF	TGCGCCAGCAGCCAAGCGGGGGGGCAGACCCAGTACTTC
TRBV6-1	TRBJ2-2	.	.	CASSEWTKNTGELFF	TGTGCCAGCAGTGAGTGGACAAAGAACACCGGGGAGCTGTTTTTT
TRBV19	TRBJ1-1	TRBD1	.	CASSTGGTGNHNTEAFF	TGTGCCAGTAGTACGGGAGGGACAGGGAACCATAACACTGAAGCTTTCTTT
TRBV6-2/TRBV6-3	TRBJ2-1	TRBD2	.	CASSRTSSGGESNEQFF	TGTGCCAGCAGCCGGACCTCTAGCGGGGGGGAAAGCAATGAGCAGTTCTTC
TRBV3-1/TRBV3-2	TRBJ2-7	TRBD1	.	CASSTTGGLGEQYF	TGTGCCAGCAGTACGACAGGGGGCCTGGGCGAGCAGTACTTC
TRBV18	TRBJ1-2	TRBD1	.	CASSPDRNYGYTF	TGTGCCAGCTCCCCGGACAGGAATTATGGCTACACCTTC